This T cell receptor (beta chain) was documented in a study of glioma-infiltrating T cells. The iRepertoire nested amplicon-rescue multiplex PCR amplified TCR alpha and beta CDR3s from RNA. TCRdb re-analysed the multiplex PCR reads in MiXCR, keeping a single row per CDR3 protein. Among a few hundred thousand distinct CDR3 sequences listed, roughly two fifths were seen once. The study's findings and limits: A blood CDR3 motif signature was depleted in highly divergent patients.

Trimming took 5 bases from V and 5 from J, leaving 18 bases between them. The CDR3 length is 15 residues. In germline, CDR1 is LNHNV, CDR2 YYDKDF (reference sequence). For this clonotype: Its antigen is still unknown.

V and J are TRBV15 and TRBJ1-1, with D possibly matching TRBD1 (5 bases). The sequencing sample was made of glioma tissue, nonneoplastic brain tissue, or PBMCs (not recorded which). This TCR was sampled from a human donor with low-grade glioma or glioblastoma, undergoing nonglioma brain surgery, or in good health (not recorded which). The CDR3 sequence: CATSPFGTEGTEAFF. CDR3 nucleotides: TGTGCCACCAGCCCGTTCGGGACGGAGGGGACTGAAGCTTTCTTT.